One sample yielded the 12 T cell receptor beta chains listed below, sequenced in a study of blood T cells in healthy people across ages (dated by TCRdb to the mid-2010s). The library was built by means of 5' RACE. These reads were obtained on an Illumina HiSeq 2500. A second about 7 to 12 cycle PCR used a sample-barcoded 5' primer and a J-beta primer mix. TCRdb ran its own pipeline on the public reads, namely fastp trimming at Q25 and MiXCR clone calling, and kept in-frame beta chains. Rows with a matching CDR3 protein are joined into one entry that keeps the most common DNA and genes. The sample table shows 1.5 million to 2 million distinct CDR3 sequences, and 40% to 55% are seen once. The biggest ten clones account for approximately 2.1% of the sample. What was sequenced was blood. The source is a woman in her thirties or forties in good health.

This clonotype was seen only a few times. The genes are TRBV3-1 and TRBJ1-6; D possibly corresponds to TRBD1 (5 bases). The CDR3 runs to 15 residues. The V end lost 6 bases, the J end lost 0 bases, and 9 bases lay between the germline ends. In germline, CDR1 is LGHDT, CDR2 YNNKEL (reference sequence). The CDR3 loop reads CASSRGSSYNSPLHF. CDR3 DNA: TGTGCCAGCAGTCGGGGGAGCTCCTATAATTCACCCCTCCACTTT.

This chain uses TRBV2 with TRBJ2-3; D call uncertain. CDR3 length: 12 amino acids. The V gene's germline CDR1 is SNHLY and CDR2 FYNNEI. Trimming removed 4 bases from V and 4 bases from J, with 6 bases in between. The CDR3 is CASSGSADTQYF. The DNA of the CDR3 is TGTGCCAGCAGTGGTTCGGCAGATACGCAGTATTTT.

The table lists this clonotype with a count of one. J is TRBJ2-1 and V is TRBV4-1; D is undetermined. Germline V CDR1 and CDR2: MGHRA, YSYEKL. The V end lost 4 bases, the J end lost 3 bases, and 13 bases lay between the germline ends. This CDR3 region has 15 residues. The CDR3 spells CASSPTFMYYNEQFF. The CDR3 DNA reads TGCGCCAGCAGCCCGACTTTTATGTACTACAATGAGCAGTTCTTC.

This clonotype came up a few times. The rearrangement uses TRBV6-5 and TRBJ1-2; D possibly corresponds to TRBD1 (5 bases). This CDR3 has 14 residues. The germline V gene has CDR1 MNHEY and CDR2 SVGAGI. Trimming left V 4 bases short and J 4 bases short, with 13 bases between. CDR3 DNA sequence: TGTGCCAGCAGTTCCCGGGGGGGATCCTATGGCTACACCTTC. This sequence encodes CASSSRGGSYGYTF.

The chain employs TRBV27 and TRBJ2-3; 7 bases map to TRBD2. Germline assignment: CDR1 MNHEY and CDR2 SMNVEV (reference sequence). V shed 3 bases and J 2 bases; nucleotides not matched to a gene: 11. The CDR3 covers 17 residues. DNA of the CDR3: TGTGCCAGCAGTTTCAGGACGAGCGGGGCCCTCACAGATACGCAGTATTTT. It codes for CASSFRTSGALTDTQYF.

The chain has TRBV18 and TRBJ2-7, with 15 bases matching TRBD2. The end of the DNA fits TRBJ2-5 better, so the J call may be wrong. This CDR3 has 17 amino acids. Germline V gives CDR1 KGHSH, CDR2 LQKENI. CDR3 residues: CASSPPGLAGGRKTQYF. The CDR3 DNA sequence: TGTGCCAGCTCACCACCCGGACTAGCGGGGGGGCGGAAGACCCAGTACTTC.

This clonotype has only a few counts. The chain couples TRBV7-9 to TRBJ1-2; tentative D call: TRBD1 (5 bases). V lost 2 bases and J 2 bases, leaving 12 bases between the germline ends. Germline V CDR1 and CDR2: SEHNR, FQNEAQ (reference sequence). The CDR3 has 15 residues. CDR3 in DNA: TGTGCCAGCAGCTTACTAGGGGTTGCCAACTATGGCTACACCTTC. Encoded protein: CASSLLGVANYGYTF.

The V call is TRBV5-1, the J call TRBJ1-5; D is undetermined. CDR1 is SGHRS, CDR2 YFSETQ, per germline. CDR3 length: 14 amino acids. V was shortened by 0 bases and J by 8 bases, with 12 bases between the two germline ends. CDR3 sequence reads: CASSLAEGIEPQHF. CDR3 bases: TGCGCCAGCAGCTTGGCCGAGGGCATCGAGCCCCAGCATTTT.

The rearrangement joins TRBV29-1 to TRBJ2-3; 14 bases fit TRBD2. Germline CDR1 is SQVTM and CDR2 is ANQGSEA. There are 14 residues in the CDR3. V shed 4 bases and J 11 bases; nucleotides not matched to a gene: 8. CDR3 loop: CSVGGVTSGGGQYF. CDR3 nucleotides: TGCAGCGTTGGAGGCGTGACTAGCGGGGGGGGGCAGTATTTT.

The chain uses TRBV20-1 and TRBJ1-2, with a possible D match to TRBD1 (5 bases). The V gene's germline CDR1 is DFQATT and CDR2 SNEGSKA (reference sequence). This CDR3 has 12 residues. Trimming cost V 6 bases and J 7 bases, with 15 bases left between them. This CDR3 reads CSATGTACGYTF. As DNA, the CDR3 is TGCAGTGCCACCGGGACGGCTTGTGGCTACACCTTC.

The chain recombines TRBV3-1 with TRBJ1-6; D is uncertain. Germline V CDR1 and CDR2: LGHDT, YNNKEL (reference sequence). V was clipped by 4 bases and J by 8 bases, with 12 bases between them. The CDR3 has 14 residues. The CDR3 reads CASSPRTEHSPLHF. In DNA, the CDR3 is TGTGCCAGCAGCCCCCGGACTGAGCATTCACCCCTCCACTTT.

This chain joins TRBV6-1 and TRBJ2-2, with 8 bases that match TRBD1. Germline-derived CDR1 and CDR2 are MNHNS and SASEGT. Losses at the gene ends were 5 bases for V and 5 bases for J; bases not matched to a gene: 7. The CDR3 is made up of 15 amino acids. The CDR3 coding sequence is TGTGCCAGCAGTAGACAGGGGCAAAGGACCGGGGAGCTGTTTTTT. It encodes CASSRQGQRTGELFF.